This paragraph reports one TCR beta chain. Its antigen is undetermined. Produced via immunoSEQ multiplex PCR; TCRdb's table is partial and in-frame only. The table has about 160,000 clones, roughly nine tenths seen once. This sample was taken from a study of T cell responses to AZD1222 COVID-19 vaccine. General study points: It should be noted that donors were predominantly white British and more often female, and clonal diversity was possibly underestimated. Across the whole spike, CD4 TCRs peaked at regions 160-218 and 743-854.

This CDR3 region has 15 residues. Germline assignment: CDR1 SGHRS and CDR2 YFSETQ. V was clipped by 0 bases and J by 3 bases; unmatched bases: 3. This receptor was obtained from an adult in good health. The rearrangement joins TRBV5-1 to TRBJ1-5; TRBD1 agrees at 7 bases. Here the sequenced sample was peripheral blood, taken on day 0 of AZD1222 vaccination. The chain's CDR3 is CASSLGTGTNQPQHF. CDR3 DNA: TGCGCCAGCAGCTTGGGGACAGGCACCAATCAGCCCCAGCATTTT. The full variable domain, completed using reference TRBV5-1 and TRBJ1-5, is KAGVTQTPRYLIKTRGQQVTLSCSPISGHRSVSWYQQTPGQGLQFLFEYFSETQRNKGNFPGRFSGRQFSNSRSEMNVSTLELGDSALYLCASSLGTGTNQPQHFGDGTRLSIL.